This T cell receptor beta chain was observed in a study of blood T cell repertoires in COVID-19. Across the study: Sites in the United States, Italy and Spain provided acute and convalescent COVID-19 samples. Nucleic acid was either cDNA or gDNA, and it came from T cells, B-cell-depleted T cells, or PBMCs.

With 8 bases removed from V and 5 bases from J, the gap between germline ends came to 12 bases. The CDR3 sequence is 12 residues long. The V gene's germline CDR1 is MNHEY and CDR2 SVGAGI. The authors' processing: Quantification of nucleated cells was approximated via reference gene primer amplification. Clones were sequenced by immunoSEQ multiplex PCR, and TCRdb holds only the in-frame ones, with some missing. V and J calls and clone size follow that table, whereas D and trimming were derived from the DNA. The sample holds roughly 250,000 clones, approximately 90% seen once. The specimen sequenced was peripheral blood. This clonotype was obtained from a man in his fifties or sixties who had recovered from COVID-19. This chain joins TRBV6-5 and TRBJ1-2; D may be TRBD1 (6 bases). CDR3 in amino acids: CASYRERYGYTF. CDR3 sequence (DNA): TGTGCCAGCTACAGGGAACGATATGGCTACACCTTC.